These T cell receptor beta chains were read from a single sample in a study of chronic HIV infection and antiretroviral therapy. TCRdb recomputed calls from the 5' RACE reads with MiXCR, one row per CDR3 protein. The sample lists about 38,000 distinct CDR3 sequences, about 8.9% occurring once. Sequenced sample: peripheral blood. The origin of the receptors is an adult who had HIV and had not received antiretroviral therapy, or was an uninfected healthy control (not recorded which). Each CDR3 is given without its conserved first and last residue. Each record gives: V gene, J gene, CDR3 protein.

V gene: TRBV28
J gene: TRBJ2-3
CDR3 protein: ASSSPVTDTQY

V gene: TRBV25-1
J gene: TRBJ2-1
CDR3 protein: ASTPGSLAGAEQF

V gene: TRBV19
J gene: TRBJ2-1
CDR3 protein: ASAGGQGRLNEQF

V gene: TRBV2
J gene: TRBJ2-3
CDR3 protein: ASSGLAGVPDTQY

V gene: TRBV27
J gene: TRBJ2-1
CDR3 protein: ASSLNNNEQF

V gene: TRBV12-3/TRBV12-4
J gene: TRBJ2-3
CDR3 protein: ASSWDRNTDTQY

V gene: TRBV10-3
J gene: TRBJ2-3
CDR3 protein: AISGEGDTQY

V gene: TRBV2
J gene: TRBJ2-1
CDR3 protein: ASTRGRHNEQF

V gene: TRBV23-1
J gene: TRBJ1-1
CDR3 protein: ASSQNADYTETF

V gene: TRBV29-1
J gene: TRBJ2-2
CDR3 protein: SVRENTGELF

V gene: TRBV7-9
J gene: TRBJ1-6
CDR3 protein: ASSRQGYNSPLH

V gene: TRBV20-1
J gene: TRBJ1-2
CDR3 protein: SARDLGMSYGYT

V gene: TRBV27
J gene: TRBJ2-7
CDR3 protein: ASSLTTSYEQY

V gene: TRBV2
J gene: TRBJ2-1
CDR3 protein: ASSEALGDFTNEQF

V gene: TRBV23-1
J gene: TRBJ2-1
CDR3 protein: ASSQDPTSGGDPYYNEQF

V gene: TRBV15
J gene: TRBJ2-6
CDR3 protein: ATSSERARQGWGANVLT

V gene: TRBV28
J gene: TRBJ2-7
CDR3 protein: ASSLSRGYEQY

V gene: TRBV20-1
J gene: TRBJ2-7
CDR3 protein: SARTSGLFYEQY

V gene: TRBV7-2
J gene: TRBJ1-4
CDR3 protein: ASSFRDGGEKLF

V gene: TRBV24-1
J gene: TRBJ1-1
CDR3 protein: ATSVPGQGARNTEAF